This TCR beta chain came from a study of blood T cell repertoires in COVID-19. CDR3 size: 14 residues. The germline V gene encodes CDR1 SNHLY and CDR2 FYNNEI. V dropped 8 bases and J dropped 3; count of bases not matched to a gene: 3. TCRdb's table, derived via immunoSEQ multiplex PCR, lists solely in-frame clones and lacks some. The sample lists 150,000 to 200,000 clones; roughly 89% were seen once. The specimen sequenced was peripheral blood. The source of this sequence is a man aged 45-65 years with acute or convalescent COVID-19. The chain joins TRBV2 to TRBJ2-2, with 10 bases lining up with TRBD2. CDR3 DNA sequence: TGTGCCAGCCTAGCGGGGGATTACACCGGGGAGCTGTTTTTT. It translates to CASLAGDYTGELFF. The full variable domain, its missing parts supplied by reference TRBV2 and TRBJ2-2, is EPEVTQTPSHQVTQMGQEVILRCVPISNHLYFYWYRQILGQKVEFLVSFYNNEISEKSEIFDDQFSVERPDGSNFTLKIRSTKLEDSAMYFCASLAGDYTGELFFGEGSRLTVL.